Below, one T cell receptor (beta chain) is given with its context. Antigen: not known. Sorts performed in triplicate captured some 270,000 cells each from every CD8+ T cell subset. The CD45RO-CCR7+CD27+CD95- phenotype denoted naive CD8+ T cells. Germline CDR1 SQVTM, CDR2 ANQGSEA. The CDR3 length is 15 residues. The data belong to a study of CXCR3-negative and CXCR3-positive naive CD8 T cells. General study results and limits: The TRB CDR3s that CXCR3-positive naive cells carried were more hydrophobic than those of CXCR3-negative naive cells. Naive CXCR3-negative cells resembled naive CXCR3-positive cells in TRBV-TRBJ usage; memory cells differed. Naive subsets expressed similar surface CD5; TRB CDR3 features served to infer TCR strength.

UMI-labeled TRB cDNA libraries were prepared by 5' RACE. TCRdb processed the 5' RACE reads again and assigns one entry to each CDR3 protein, with no DNA. This sample's table reports fewer than 140,000 distinct CDR3 sequences. The receptor was derived from a human donor in good health. Some clones in this sample may be carry-over from other donors' samples. Material: naive CXCR3+ CD8+ T cells from blood. This sample's subset: CD45RO-CCR7+CD27+CD95- naive CD8+ T cells expressing CXCR3 (TNR3+). The gene calls are TRBV29-1 and TRBJ1-1; TCRdb picks TRBD1, but there is no DNA to check that call. This CDR3 reads CSVDNRSSLNTEAFF.